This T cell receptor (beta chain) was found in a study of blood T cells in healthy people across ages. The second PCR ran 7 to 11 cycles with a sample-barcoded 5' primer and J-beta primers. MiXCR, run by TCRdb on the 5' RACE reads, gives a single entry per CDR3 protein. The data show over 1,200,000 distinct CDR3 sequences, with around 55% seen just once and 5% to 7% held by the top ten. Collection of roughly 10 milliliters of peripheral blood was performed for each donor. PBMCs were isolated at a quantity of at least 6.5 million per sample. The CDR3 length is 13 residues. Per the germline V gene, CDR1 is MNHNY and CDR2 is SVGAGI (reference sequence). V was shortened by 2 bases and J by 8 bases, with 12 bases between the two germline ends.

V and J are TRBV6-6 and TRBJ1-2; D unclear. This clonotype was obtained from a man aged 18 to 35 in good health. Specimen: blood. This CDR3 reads CASSYLDMEGYTF. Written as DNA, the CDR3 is TGTGCCAGCAGTTACCTGGATATGGAAGGCTACACCTTC.